Shown below are 21 T cell receptor beta chains from a single sample sequenced in a study of post-analysis software for immune sequencing data. Study results and limitations: TRBV segments more frequent in patients than in controls numbered a few and included TRBV5-6, TRBV5-1 and TRBV20-1.

The TCR beta cDNA libraries contained unique molecular identifiers. TCRdb used MiXCR to reprocess the PCR reads, holding one entry per CDR3 protein. The table records more than 450,000 distinct CDR3 sequences, approximately 31% of them present only once. These TCRs are of unknown antigen specificity. Sample: blood. The receptors were gathered from a girl between 2 and 17 years old with multiple sclerosis.

The rearrangement joins TRBV20-1 to TRBJ2-4; possibly TRBD1 or TRBD2 for D (5 bases each). This CDR3 comprises 14 residues. Trimming left V 0 bases short and J 6 bases short, with 12 bases between. CDR1 and CDR2 (germline): DFQATT, SNEGSKA (reference sequence). The CDR3 coding sequence is TGCAGTGCTAGAGATGGAGAGGGACGAAACATTCAGTACTTC. Protein: CSARDGEGRNIQYF.

V usage is TRBV29-1 and J usage is TRBJ1-1, with D perhaps TRBD1 (6 bases). The CDR3 covers 14 residues. Per germline, CDR1 SQVTM and CDR2 ANQGSEA. Deletions cut 5 bases from V and 1 base from J, with 14 bases between. Here the CDR3 DNA reads TGCAGCGTTCTAGGTGGACAGTCGAACACTGAAGCTTTCTTT. It codes for CSVLGGQSNTEAFF.

The genes are TRBV20-1 and TRBJ2-3; 8 positions match TRBD2. CDR3 length: 14 residues. The J segment lost 0 bases and the V segment lost 4 bases, leaving 3 bases of the junction unmatched. Germline V gene sequence: CDR1 DFQATT, CDR2 SNEGSKA (reference sequence). CDR3 coding DNA: TGCAGTGCTATGGCTAGCGGGAGCACAGATACGCAGTATTTT. This encodes CSAMASGSTDTQYF.

This clonotype appeared a few times. The rearrangement links TRBV20-1 to TRBJ2-3, with 9 positions matching TRBD2. The CDR3 is made up of 15 amino acids. V lost 3 bases, J lost 6 bases, and 10 bases stayed unmatched. Germline CDR1 DFQATT, CDR2 SNEGSKA (reference sequence). The CDR3 DNA follows: TGCAGTGCTAGCGCGCTAGCGGGGATCGCTGATACGCAGTATTTT. Protein: CSASALAGIADTQYF.

The chain is built from TRBV10-3 and TRBJ1-5, with D perhaps matching TRBD1 (5 bases). This CDR3 has 14 amino acids. Germline V gene sequence: CDR1 ENHRY, CDR2 SYGVKD. V lost 4 bases and J lost 5, with 12 bases in between. The CDR3 DNA sequence: TGTGCCATCAGTGGACAGAACATGGATCAGCCCCAGCATTTT. Translating it yields CAISGQNMDQPQHF.

On this clonotype: Mismatch with germline at one junction end may stem from a read error. The chain recombines TRBV28 with TRBJ2-1, with unresolved D. The length of the CDR3 is 15 residues. From germline, CDR1 is MDHEN and CDR2 SYDVKM. The CDR3: CAGSEARTSRNEQFF. The CDR3, as DNA: TGTGCCGGCAGTGAGGCCCGTACGTCCCGCAATGAGCAGTTCTTC.

This clonotype was observed a few times. This rearrangement joins TRBV3-1 to TRBJ1-2; 11 nucleotides align to TRBD1. The CDR3 covers 15 residues. The V gene's germline CDR1 is LGHDT and CDR2 YNNKEL (reference sequence). The V and J ends lost 3 bases and 4 bases, in that order; junction bases with no gene match: 4. The CDR3 loop reads CASSHPGTGGYGYTF. For the CDR3, the DNA is TGTGCCAGCAGCCATCCCGGGACAGGGGGCTATGGCTACACCTTC.

This rearrangement joins TRBV5-1 to TRBJ1-1; no firm D call. V was shortened by 0 bases and J by 3 bases, with 6 bases between the two germline ends. Per the germline V gene, CDR1 is SGHRS and CDR2 is YFSETQ. The length of the CDR3 is 13 residues. CDR3 region: CASSLDGYTEAFF. In DNA, the CDR3 is TGCGCCAGCAGCTTGGATGGTTACACTGAAGCTTTCTTT.

This clonotype was picked up a small number of times. V gene TRBV12-3 or TRBV12-4 combines with J gene TRBJ2-3; D is ambiguous. Trimming took off 1 base at V and 2 bases at J, with 10 bases between the two ends. The CDR3 consists of 15 residues. The CDR3 reads CASSLGNGDTDTQYF. The CDR3 nucleotides are TGTGCCAGCAGTTTAGGGAATGGGGACACAGATACGCAGTATTTT.

The rearrangement uses TRBV5-1 and TRBJ2-7; the D gene could be TRBD1 or TRBD2 (5 bases each). The length of the CDR3 is 14 residues. V lost 4 bases, J lost 1 base, and 12 bases lay in between. Germline V gene data show CDR1 as SGHRS and CDR2 as YFSETQ. The CDR3 loop is CASSTRGSSYEQYF. CDR3 nucleotide sequence: TGCGCCAGCAGCACGAGGGGCTCATCCTACGAGCAGTACTTC.

The chain combines TRBV5-1 with TRBJ1-5, with TRBD1 matching over 7 bases. Germline V gives CDR1 SGHRS, CDR2 YFSETQ. V shed 1 base, J shed 3 bases, and the junction held 7 bases outside the gene matches. The length of the CDR3 is 16 residues. CDR3 DNA: TGCGCCAGCAGCTTGCGACCTACAGGGGACAATCAGCCCCAGCATTTT. Translation gives CASSLRPTGDNQPQHF.

This rearrangement joins TRBV5-1 to TRBJ1-2, with 7 bases that match TRBD1. The J segment lost 8 bases and the V segment lost 4 bases, leaving 14 bases of the junction unmatched. Germline CDR1 SGHRS, CDR2 YFSETQ. The CDR3 is 15 residues long. The CDR3 here is CASSNSGQSLEGYTF. The CDR3 coding sequence is TGCGCCAGCAGCAATTCGGGACAGAGCCTCGAGGGCTACACCTTC.

The J gene is TRBJ2-3, the V gene TRBV7-9; the match to TRBD2 covers 11 bases. V dropped 5 bases and J dropped 0; count of bases not matched to a gene: 10. The germline V gene has CDR1 SEHNR and CDR2 FQNEAQ (reference sequence). The CDR3 is 18 amino acids. CDR3 sequence: CASSPTSGDLLSTDTQYF. The CDR3 coding sequence is TGTGCCAGCAGCCCGACTAGCGGGGACCTCCTTAGCACAGATACGCAGTATTTT.

The chain combines TRBV6-1 with TRBJ2-1; D might be TRBD2 (6 bases). CDR1 is MNHNS, CDR2 SASEGT, per germline. Trimming removed 1 base at V and 8 bases at J, with 18 bases between. The CDR3 runs to 16 residues. CDR3 coding DNA: TGTGCCAGCAGTGAAGGGGGACTTACCCGTAGCGATGAGCAGTTCTTC. Protein product: CASSEGGLTRSDEQFF.

There are many counts of this clonotype. This sequence joins TRBV7-2 and TRBJ2-5, with 7 bases aligning to TRBD1. The CDR3 covers 16 residues. Germline assignment: CDR1 SGHTA and CDR2 FQGNSA. With V trimmed by 4 bases and J by 2 bases, 10 bases remained unmatched. CDR3 sequence reads: CASSSQPPGQQETQYF. In nucleotides, the CDR3 is TGTGCCAGCAGCTCGCAGCCCCCGGGACAGCAAGAGACCCAGTACTTC. Full variable domain (remainder filled in from reference TRBV7-2 and TRBJ2-5): GAGVSQSPSNKVTEKGKDVELRCDPISGHTALYWYRQSLGQGLEFLIYFQGNSAPDKSGLPSDRFSAERTGGSVSTLTIQRTQQEDSAVYLCASSSQPPGQQETQYFGPGTRLLVL.

V is TRBV9 and J is TRBJ2-3; D remains ambiguous. Trimming took off 0 bases at V and 9 bases at J, with 8 bases between the two ends. The germline V gene has CDR1 SGDLS and CDR2 YYNGEE. The CDR3 totals 12 residues. The DNA of the CDR3 is TGTGCCAGCAGCGTAGACGCGTACACGCAGTATTTT. Encoded protein: CASSVDAYTQYF.

This clonotype was detected only a few times. The V gene is TRBV28, the J gene TRBJ2-1; 14 bases align to TRBD2. This CDR3 is built from 17 residues. Germline V lookup: CDR1 MDHEN, CDR2 SYDVKM. V lost 5 bases to trimming and J lost 7 bases; unmatched junction nucleotides: 10. The CDR3 spells CASSHLGLAGGPNEQFF. CDR3 coding DNA: TGTGCCAGCAGTCATCTCGGACTAGCGGGGGGACCGAATGAGCAGTTCTTC.

The chain is built from TRBV4-1 and TRBJ2-1; a possible D gene is TRBD2 (6 bases). V was pared by 3 bases and J by 4 bases, with 16 bases between. Germline-derived CDR1 and CDR2 are MGHRA and YSYEKL. The CDR3 contains 16 residues. The CDR3 loop reads CASSQAGTRVYNEQFF. The CDR3 nucleotides read TGCGCCAGCAGCCAGGCAGGGACTCGCGTATACAATGAGCAGTTCTTC.

The rearrangement links TRBV4-1 to TRBJ2-3; 12 bases match TRBD2. The CDR3 consists of 18 residues. Germline lookup yields CDR1 MGHRA and CDR2 YSYEKL. The V and J ends lost 3 bases and 4 bases, in that order; junction bases with no gene match: 11. Here the CDR3 reads CASSQIRVLAGGPDTQYF. The CDR3 coding sequence is TGCGCCAGCAGCCAGATACGAGTGCTAGCGGGGGGGCCAGATACGCAGTATTTT.

This clonotype was detected a few times. The V call is TRBV10-2, the J call TRBJ2-7, with 11 bases aligning to TRBD2. CDR1 is WSHSY, CDR2 SAAADI, per germline. With V trimmed by 3 bases and J by 0 bases, 25 bases remained unmatched. CDR3 size: 23 residues. CDR3 bases: TGCGCCAGCAGTGATTCGTTGACAGGGACCACTAGCGGGGGCCTCAGGAGCTCCTACGAGCAGTACTTC. Protein sequence: CASSDSLTGTTSGGLRSSYEQYF.

The CDR3 DNA is TGCGCCAGCAGCCAAGACTGGGAGGGAAACATTCAGTACTTC. This codes for CASSQDWEGNIQYF. The V call is TRBV4-1, the J call TRBJ2-4; 7 bases match TRBD2. J gave up 6 bases and V 0 bases, and 2 bases lay outside the gene matches. Per the germline V gene, CDR1 is MGHRA and CDR2 is YSYEKL. The CDR3 loop spans 14 amino acids.